The 10 T cell receptor beta chains given below trace back to one sample, sequenced in a study of blood T cell repertoires in COVID-19. The assay was immunoSEQ multiplex PCR, and TCRdb's table has in-frame clones only and misses some. The table shows approximately 210,000 clones, with more than 85% occurring only once. The specimen was peripheral blood. The receptors shown here come from a man aged 35 to 55 with active or convalescent COVID-19.

The chain links TRBV2 to TRBJ1-1, with a weak D call TRBD1 (6 bases). This CDR3 spans 14 amino acids. V was trimmed by 6 bases and J by 4 bases, leaving 15 bases between them. Per the germline V gene, CDR1 is SNHLY and CDR2 is FYNNEI. In DNA, the CDR3 is TGTGCCAGCAGCGTGCAGGGGAGAAGCACTGAAGCTTTCTTT. It is translated as CASSVQGRSTEAFF.

The chain links TRBV5-1 to TRBJ2-7, with D maybe TRBD1 (5 bases). With 7 bases removed from V and 3 bases from J, the gap between germline ends came to 17 bases. Germline V gene data show CDR1 as SGHRS and CDR2 as YFSETQ. The CDR3 has 14 residues. CDR3 amino acids: CASSSLGQGYEQYF. In DNA form, the CDR3 reads TGCGCCAGCTCATCCCTGGGGCAGGGCTACGAGCAGTACTTC.

This clone was picked up one time. The gene calls are TRBV18 and TRBJ1-1, with D maybe TRBD1 (5 bases). The V end lost 3 bases, the J end lost 0 bases, and 8 bases lay between the germline ends. Germline V CDR1 and CDR2: KGHSH, LQKENI. The CDR3 has 14 residues. CDR3 sequence reads: CASSPGHLNTEAFF. CDR3 nucleotides: TGTGCCAGCTCACCCGGACATCTGAACACTGAAGCTTTCTTT.

The genes are TRBV4-1 and TRBJ1-1, with a tentative D call TRBD1 (6 bases). Germline lookup yields CDR1 MGHRA and CDR2 YSYEKL. V lost 3 bases to trimming and J lost 2 bases, with 22 bases between them. The CDR3 runs 18 residues. The CDR3 loop reads CASSHRPWQGRGNTEAFF. The DNA of the CDR3 is TGCGCCAGCAGCCATAGACCCTGGCAGGGGCGCGGTAACACTGAAGCTTTCTTT.

The chain couples TRBV7-9 to TRBJ2-4; TRBD2 matches 7 bases. Germline loops: CDR1 SEHNR, CDR2 FQNEAQ (reference sequence). The CDR3 is 15 amino acids. Trimming at V came to 5 bases and at J to 9 bases, leaving 13 bases not matched to a gene. This CDR3 is CASSHRDPGRSIQYF. As DNA, the CDR3 is TGTGCCAGCAGCCATCGGGACCCCGGGAGGAGCATTCAGTACTTC. Filled out from reference TRBV7-9 and TRBJ2-4, the complete variable domain reads DTGVSQNPRHKITKRGQNVTFRCDPISEHNRLYWYRQTLGQGPEFLTYFQNEAQLEKSRLLSDRFSAERPKGSFSTLEIQRTEQGDSAMYLCASSHRDPGRSIQYFGAGTRLSVL.

J is TRBJ1-3 and V is TRBV5-4, with TRBD1 matching over 11 bases. Per germline, CDR1 SGHNT and CDR2 YYREEE (reference sequence). The CDR3 is 14 residues long. V lost 5 bases and J lost 4; bases outside the gene matches: 2. Here the CDR3 DNA reads TGTGCCAGCAGAAGGACAGGGGGCGGAAACACCATATATTTT. Translated: CASRRTGGGNTIYF.

The V gene is TRBV21-1, the J gene TRBJ2-6; the table's D call, TRBD1, was not checked against the DNA. TRBV21-1 is a pseudogene segment. This CDR3 spans 18 amino acids. The CDR3, as DNA: TGTGCCAGCAGGACCGGGACAGGGTTTACTTCTGGGGCCAACGTCCTGACTTTC. Translation: CASRTGTGFTSGANVLTF.

This chain links TRBV12-5 with TRBJ1-1, with D unclear. The V end lost 1 base, the J end lost 1 base, and 10 bases lay between the germline ends. Germline CDR1 is LGHNT and CDR2 is FRNRAP. The CDR3 covers 15 residues. CDR3 protein: CASGLGSGGNTEAFF. In DNA form, the CDR3 reads TGTGCTAGTGGTTTGGGGTCAGGTGGGAACACTGAAGCTTTCTTT. Variable domain in full (rest from reference TRBV12-5 and TRBJ1-1): DARVTQTPRHKVTEMGQEVTMRCQPILGHNTVFWYRQTMMQGLELLAYFRNRAPLDDSGMPKDRFSAEMPDATLATLKIQPSEPRDSAVYFCASGLGSGGNTEAFFGQGTRLTVV.

The chain uses TRBV29-1 and TRBJ1-1, with D perhaps TRBD1 (5 bases). The germline gives CDR1 SQVTM, CDR2 ANQGSEA. V dropped 0 bases and J dropped 1 base, with 12 bases sitting between them. CDR3 size: 15 residues. In nucleotides, the CDR3 is TGCAGCGTTGAAGAGGGACTTATCACGAACACTGAAGCTTTCTTT. It specifies CSVEEGLITNTEAFF.

In its sample, this clone was seen a few times. V gene TRBV4-2 combines with J gene TRBJ2-7, with TRBD1 matching over 8 bases. V lost 4 bases to trimming and J lost 1 base; unmatched junction nucleotides: 6. The CDR3 has 15 residues. The germline gives CDR1 LGHNA, CDR2 YNFKEQ. CDR3 coding DNA: TGTGCCAGCAGCCCACTGACAGGGGTTTCCTACGAGCAGTACTTC. The encoded protein is CASSPLTGVSYEQYF.